Listed below are T cell receptor beta chains from one sample, sequenced in a study of T cells in Graves' hyperthyroidism and ophthalmopathy. TCRdb re-called the multiplex PCR reads through MiXCR, storing one row per CDR3 protein. The table lists just over 550,000 distinct CDR3 sequences, 35% to 55% of them singletons. The sample comprised peripheral blood or thyroid tissue (not recorded which). These receptors all come from a woman aged 18-30 years with Graves' hyperthyroidism. Each CDR3 is given with its conserved first and last residue. Fields, in order: CDR3 DNA, CDR3 protein, V gene, D gene, J gene, clone size. A D gene is named only where the DNA matches it firmly. Expanded clones are given a class, and other clones once, few, many or no size at all.

CDR3nt: TGTGCCAGCAGTGAGTTAGCGGGAGCTGGGTCTTCCGAGCAGTACTTC
CDR3aa: CASSELAGAGSSEQYF
v_gene: TRBV2
d_gene: TRBD2
j_gene: TRBJ2-7
abundance: .

CDR3nt: TGTGCCAGCTCACCGCCAGATCGTACAATGAACACTGAAGCTTTCTTT
CDR3aa: CASSPPDRTMNTEAFF
v_gene: TRBV2
d_gene: .
j_gene: TRBJ1-1
abundance: .

CDR3nt: TGTGCCACCACGCAGTGGGGTTATGGCCACACCTTC
CDR3aa: CATTQWGYGHTF
v_gene: TRBV19
d_gene: .
j_gene: TRBJ1-2
abundance: .

CDR3nt: TGTGCCAGTAGTATAGGGAAAGGATACGAGCAGTACTTC
CDR3aa: CASSIGKGYEQYF
v_gene: TRBV19
d_gene: .
j_gene: TRBJ2-7
abundance: few

CDR3nt: TGCAGCGCCAGACTAGCGAACACCGGGGAGCTGTTTTTT
CDR3aa: CSARLANTGELFF
v_gene: TRBV29-1
d_gene: .
j_gene: TRBJ2-2
abundance: many

CDR3nt: TGCAGCGTCGAGACAGGGGGCGCATCCGTTGGCTACACCTTC
CDR3aa: CSVETGGASVGYTF
v_gene: TRBV29-1
d_gene: TRBD1
j_gene: TRBJ1-2
abundance: .

CDR3nt: TGTGCCAGCGGGGGGACAGGGGGCAAGAGCAATCAGCCCCAGCATTTT
CDR3aa: CASGGTGGKSNQPQHF
v_gene: TRBV2
d_gene: TRBD1
j_gene: TRBJ1-5
abundance: .

CDR3nt: TGCAGCAGTTACTCGACGGGAAGGGGCACTGAAGCTTTCTTT
CDR3aa: CSSYSTGRGTEAFF
v_gene: TRBV29-1
d_gene: .
j_gene: TRBJ1-1
abundance: .

CDR3nt: TGTGCCAGCAGTTACAAGCCGACAGCATTTAATTCACCCCTCCACTTT
CDR3aa: CASSYKPTAFNSPLHF
v_gene: TRBV25-1
d_gene: .
j_gene: TRBJ1-6
abundance: .

CDR3nt: TGTGCAGGGCAGGGTGGACCTGGAAACACCATATATTTT
CDR3aa: CAGQGGPGNTIYF
v_gene: TRBV25-1
d_gene: .
j_gene: TRBJ1-3
abundance: .

CDR3nt: TGTGCCATCAGTGAGTCACTCAGCGGGAGTGATGAGACCCAGTACTTC
CDR3aa: CAISESLSGSDETQYF
v_gene: TRBV10-3
d_gene: TRBD2
j_gene: TRBJ2-5
abundance: many

CDR3nt: TGTGCCAGCAGGCCCGGGGAGGGGAGGGCTGAAGCTTTCTTT
CDR3aa: CASRPGEGRAEAFF
v_gene: TRBV2
d_gene: .
j_gene: TRBJ1-1
abundance: .

CDR3nt: TGTGCCACCTCCTGGACAGGCCAGCCCCAGCATTTT
CDR3aa: CATSWTGQPQHF
v_gene: TRBV19
d_gene: TRBD1
j_gene: TRBJ1-5
abundance: .

CDR3nt: TGTGCCAGTAGTATACGGGGGGCGGGAGAGGAGACCCAGTACTTC
CDR3aa: CASSIRGAGEETQYF
v_gene: TRBV19
d_gene: .
j_gene: TRBJ2-5
abundance: .

CDR3nt: TGTGCCAGCAGACGGACAGTTAAAGGTGGCAATCAGCCCCAGCATTTT
CDR3aa: CASRRTVKGGNQPQHF
v_gene: TRBV6-1
d_gene: .
j_gene: TRBJ1-5
abundance: .

CDR3nt: TGCAGTGCTAGAGTCGGGGGATTGAACACTGAAGCTTTCTTT
CDR3aa: CSARVGGLNTEAFF
v_gene: TRBV20-1
d_gene: .
j_gene: TRBJ1-1
abundance: .

CDR3nt: TGCAGTGCTATCCGTTGGGGGACAGGGACACCCTACGAGCAGTACTTC
CDR3aa: CSAIRWGTGTPYEQYF
v_gene: TRBV20-1
d_gene: TRBD1
j_gene: TRBJ2-7
abundance: .

CDR3nt: TGTGCCAGCAGTGAATTGGGCAGGGCTAACTATGGCTACACCTTC
CDR3aa: CASSELGRANYGYTF
v_gene: TRBV25-1
d_gene: .
j_gene: TRBJ1-2
abundance: .

CDR3nt: TGTGCCAGCAGTTTATTTTCAAAGAACACTGAAGCTTTCTTT
CDR3aa: CASSLFSKNTEAFF
v_gene: TRBV12-3/TRBV12-4
d_gene: .
j_gene: TRBJ1-1
abundance: .

CDR3nt: TGCAGCGTCGCCCAAGGATATAGCAATCAGCCCCAGCATTTT
CDR3aa: CSVAQGYSNQPQHF
v_gene: TRBV29-1
d_gene: .
j_gene: TRBJ1-5
abundance: many

CDR3nt: TGTGCCAGCAGCCTAGGACAGGGTATCTATGGCTACACCTTC
CDR3aa: CASSLGQGIYGYTF
v_gene: TRBV7-9
d_gene: TRBD1
j_gene: TRBJ1-2
abundance: many

CDR3nt: TGTGCCAGCAGCTTAGCCGGGTGGGGGGAGCCCCAGCATTTT
CDR3aa: CASSLAGWGEPQHF
v_gene: TRBV7-2
d_gene: .
j_gene: TRBJ1-5
abundance: .

CDR3nt: TGTGCCACCAGTGACCTCCGGGGGACTAGCGGGAGAGGCGAGCAGTACTTC
CDR3aa: CATSDLRGTSGRGEQYF
v_gene: TRBV24-1
d_gene: TRBD2
j_gene: TRBJ2-7
abundance: .

CDR3nt: TGTGCCAGCAGCCCAGGACAGGTCACTGGGTATGGCTACACCTTC
CDR3aa: CASSPGQVTGYGYTF
v_gene: TRBV7-2
d_gene: TRBD1
j_gene: TRBJ1-2
abundance: .

CDR3nt: TGCAGCGTTGAAGATGGGGGACAGGCCTACGAGCAGTACTTC
CDR3aa: CSVEDGGQAYEQYF
v_gene: TRBV29-1
d_gene: TRBD1
j_gene: TRBJ2-7
abundance: .

CDR3nt: TGTGCCAGCAGCTTGGGTGGCAGCACCTCCTACGAGCAGTACTTC
CDR3aa: CASSLGGSTSYEQYF
v_gene: TRBV5-1
d_gene: .
j_gene: TRBJ2-7
abundance: .

CDR3nt: TGCAGTGCTCGGGACAGGGTGAACACCGGGGAGCTGTTTTTT
CDR3aa: CSARDRVNTGELFF
v_gene: TRBV20-1
d_gene: TRBD1
j_gene: TRBJ2-2
abundance: .

CDR3nt: TGTGCCACCAGTGACCGAGGGACAGGGGAGAATCAGCCCCAGCATTTT
CDR3aa: CATSDRGTGENQPQHF
v_gene: TRBV24-1
d_gene: TRBD1
j_gene: TRBJ1-5
abundance: many

CDR3nt: TGTGCCAGCAGCCCCAGTTTTAGGGGCGCGTGGACTGAAGCTTTCTTT
CDR3aa: CASSPSFRGAWTEAFF
v_gene: TRBV11-2
d_gene: .
j_gene: TRBJ1-1
abundance: few

CDR3nt: TGTGCCACCAGTGATTCGGGACAGGGGTACGAGCAGTACTTC
CDR3aa: CATSDSGQGYEQYF
v_gene: TRBV24-1
d_gene: TRBD1
j_gene: TRBJ2-7
abundance: many

CDR3nt: TGTGCCAGCAGTTTCGGGGGCGGGGAAAAACTGTTTTTT
CDR3aa: CASSFGGGEKLFF
v_gene: TRBV7-9
d_gene: .
j_gene: TRBJ1-4
abundance: many

CDR3nt: TGTGCCACCAGTGATTTAAGAGCTAACTATGGCTACACCTTC
CDR3aa: CATSDLRANYGYTF
v_gene: TRBV24-1
d_gene: .
j_gene: TRBJ1-2
abundance: many

CDR3nt: TGTGCCAGCAGCCAGGTTCCCCTGGACACTGAAGCTTTCTTT
CDR3aa: CASSQVPLDTEAFF
v_gene: TRBV7-2
d_gene: .
j_gene: TRBJ1-1
abundance: .

CDR3nt: TGTGCCAGTAGTACTCCAATCGTGGCTAACTATGGCTACACCTTC
CDR3aa: CASSTPIVANYGYTF
v_gene: TRBV19
d_gene: .
j_gene: TRBJ1-2
abundance: few

CDR3nt: TGTGCCATCAGTGAGGACGACCAGAAGCTAAACTATGGCCACACCTTC
CDR3aa: CAISEDDQKLNYGHTF
v_gene: TRBV10-3
d_gene: .
j_gene: TRBJ1-2
abundance: .

CDR3nt: TGTGCCAGCAGCTTGGGACAGCGACAAGAGACCCAGTACTTC
CDR3aa: CASSLGQRQETQYF
v_gene: TRBV7-8
d_gene: TRBD1
j_gene: TRBJ2-5
abundance: many

CDR3nt: TGCAGCGTAGAGGGACAGCCCTACGAGCAGTACTTC
CDR3aa: CSVEGQPYEQYF
v_gene: TRBV29-1
d_gene: TRBD1
j_gene: TRBJ2-7
abundance: .

CDR3nt: TGCAGCGTTGAGTTAGGGTCGGGCGGTACTGAAGCTTTCTTT
CDR3aa: CSVELGSGGTEAFF
v_gene: TRBV29-1
d_gene: .
j_gene: TRBJ1-1
abundance: once

CDR3nt: TGTGCCAGCAGCGGGGGAGAGCGGAAGCAGTACTTC
CDR3aa: CASSGGERKQYF
v_gene: TRBV5-6
d_gene: .
j_gene: TRBJ2-7
abundance: .

CDR3nt: TGTGCCAGCAGCTTAACGATGGGACAGGGGGCCGACTTC
CDR3aa: CASSLTMGQGADF
v_gene: TRBV7-3
d_gene: TRBD1
j_gene: TRBJ1-2
abundance: few

CDR3nt: TGTGCCGTCACGGCGTCTAGCAGCAACACCGGGGAGCTGTTTTTT
CDR3aa: CAVTASSSNTGELFF
v_gene: TRBV10-3
d_gene: .
j_gene: TRBJ2-2
abundance: .

CDR3nt: TGTGCCAGCAGTGCGACGCCCATGAACACTGAAGCTTTCTTT
CDR3aa: CASSATPMNTEAFF
v_gene: TRBV6-1
d_gene: .
j_gene: TRBJ1-1
abundance: .

CDR3nt: TGTGCCATCAGCCGCGAGGATAATTCACCCCTCCACTTT
CDR3aa: CAISREDNSPLHF
v_gene: TRBV10-3
d_gene: .
j_gene: TRBJ1-6
abundance: many

CDR3nt: TGTGCCAGCAGTCCCTACCAGGGACTCCAGCATTTT
CDR3aa: CASSPYQGLQHF
v_gene: TRBV6-5
d_gene: .
j_gene: TRBJ1-5
abundance: .

CDR3nt: TGTGCCAGCAGTGAGGGGCGGGTATTTAACTATGGCTACACCTTC
CDR3aa: CASSEGRVFNYGYTF
v_gene: TRBV2
d_gene: .
j_gene: TRBJ1-2
abundance: few

CDR3nt: TGTGCTAGCAGCCCCAGCGTGGGTCCGGAGACCCAGTACTTC
CDR3aa: CASSPSVGPETQYF
v_gene: TRBV7-6
d_gene: .
j_gene: TRBJ2-5
abundance: .

CDR3nt: TGTGCCAGCAGCCAAGCTCTCGAGACCCAGTACTTC
CDR3aa: CASSQALETQYF
v_gene: TRBV14
d_gene: .
j_gene: TRBJ2-5
abundance: many

CDR3nt: TGTGCCATCAGTGCTAGGGGGACAGGGGTCTACGAGCAGTACTTC
CDR3aa: CAISARGTGVYEQYF
v_gene: TRBV10-3
d_gene: TRBD1
j_gene: TRBJ2-7
abundance: few

CDR3nt: TGTGCCAGCAGCCGCCAGGACACTAACTATGGCTACACCTTC
CDR3aa: CASSRQDTNYGYTF
v_gene: TRBV7-2
d_gene: .
j_gene: TRBJ1-2
abundance: few

CDR3nt: TGTGCCAGCACCCAGGGGAATTCACCCCTCCACTTT
CDR3aa: CASTQGNSPLHF
v_gene: TRBV27
d_gene: .
j_gene: TRBJ1-6
abundance: many

CDR3nt: TGCGCCAGCAGGGACACCGACTCTGGAAACACCATATATTTT
CDR3aa: CASRDTDSGNTIYF
v_gene: TRBV10-2
d_gene: .
j_gene: TRBJ1-3
abundance: .

CDR3nt: TGTGCCAGCAGCCAGACAGGGAGTAATTCACCCCTCCACTTT
CDR3aa: CASSQTGSNSPLHF
v_gene: TRBV6-5
d_gene: TRBD1
j_gene: TRBJ1-6
abundance: many

CDR3nt: TGCAGCGTTGCGGGAGATCTCTCCTACGAGCAGTACTTC
CDR3aa: CSVAGDLSYEQYF
v_gene: TRBV29-1
d_gene: .
j_gene: TRBJ2-7
abundance: .

CDR3nt: TGTGCCACCAGTGATGCAGACAGTAGGGAGCTGTTTTTT
CDR3aa: CATSDADSRELFF
v_gene: TRBV24-1
d_gene: .
j_gene: TRBJ2-2
abundance: .

CDR3nt: TGTGCCAGCAGTACTGACAGGGGTGAAAAACTGTTTTTT
CDR3aa: CASSTDRGEKLFF
v_gene: TRBV12-3/TRBV12-4
d_gene: TRBD1
j_gene: TRBJ1-4
abundance: .

CDR3nt: TGTGCCAGCAGTTTAGAGGGGCATATGACGACTGAAGCTTTCTTT
CDR3aa: CASSLEGHMTTEAFF
v_gene: TRBV2
d_gene: .
j_gene: TRBJ1-1
abundance: .

CDR3nt: TGTGCCAGCAGCCACGGATCCACCATATATTTT
CDR3aa: CASSHGSTIYF
v_gene: TRBV16
d_gene: .
j_gene: TRBJ1-3
abundance: many

CDR3nt: TGTGCCAGCAGCCCAACCGTGGAGACCCAGTACTTC
CDR3aa: CASSPTVETQYF
v_gene: TRBV7-8
d_gene: .
j_gene: TRBJ2-5
abundance: many

CDR3nt: TGCGCCAGCAGCCAAGGGGTCGGTTCACCCCTCCACTTT
CDR3aa: CASSQGVGSPLHF
v_gene: TRBV4-1
d_gene: .
j_gene: TRBJ1-6
abundance: many

CDR3nt: TGCAGCCAGGACTTAGCGGACCGCTCCTACGAGCAGTACTTC
CDR3aa: CSQDLADRSYEQYF
v_gene: TRBV29-1
d_gene: .
j_gene: TRBJ2-7
abundance: .